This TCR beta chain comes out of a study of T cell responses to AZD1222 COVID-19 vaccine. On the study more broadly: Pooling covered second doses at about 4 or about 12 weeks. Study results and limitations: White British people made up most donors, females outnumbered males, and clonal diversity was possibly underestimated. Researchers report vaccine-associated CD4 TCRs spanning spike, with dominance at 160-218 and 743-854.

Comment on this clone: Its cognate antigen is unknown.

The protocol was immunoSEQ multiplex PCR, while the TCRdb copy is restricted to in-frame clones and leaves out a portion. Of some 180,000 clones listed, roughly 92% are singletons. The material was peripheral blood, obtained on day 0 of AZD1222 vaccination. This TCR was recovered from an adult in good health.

The CDR3 nucleotides read TGTGCCACTTCGCCCGACAGGGGGTTCTACGAGCAGTACTTC. It specifies CATSPDRGFYEQYF. V is TRBV19 and J is TRBJ2-7; 9 nucleotides line up with TRBD1. Trimming cost V 10 bases and J 3 bases; bases outside gene matches: 10. Looked up from germline, CDR1 is LNHDA and CDR2 is SQIVND (reference sequence). The CDR3 extends over 14 amino acids.